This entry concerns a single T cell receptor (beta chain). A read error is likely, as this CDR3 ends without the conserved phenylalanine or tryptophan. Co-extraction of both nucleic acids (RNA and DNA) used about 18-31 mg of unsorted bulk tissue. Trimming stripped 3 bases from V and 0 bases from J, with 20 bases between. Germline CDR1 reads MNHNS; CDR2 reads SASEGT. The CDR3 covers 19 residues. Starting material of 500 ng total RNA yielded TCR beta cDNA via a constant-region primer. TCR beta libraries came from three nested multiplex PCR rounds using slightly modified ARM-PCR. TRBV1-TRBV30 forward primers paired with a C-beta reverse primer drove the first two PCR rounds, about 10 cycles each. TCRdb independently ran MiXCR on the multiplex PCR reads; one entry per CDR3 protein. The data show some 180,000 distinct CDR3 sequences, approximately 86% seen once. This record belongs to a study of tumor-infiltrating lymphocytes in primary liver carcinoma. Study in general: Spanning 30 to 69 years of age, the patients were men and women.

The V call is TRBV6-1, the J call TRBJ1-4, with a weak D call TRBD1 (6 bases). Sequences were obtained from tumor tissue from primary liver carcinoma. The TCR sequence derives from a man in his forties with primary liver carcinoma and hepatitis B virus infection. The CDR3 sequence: CASSDIRDMEFSTNEKLFL. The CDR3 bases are TGTGCCAGCAGTGACATCCGGGACATGGAATTCTCAACTAATGAAAAACTGTTTCTT.